The 25 T cell receptor beta chains listed next were all sequenced from one sample in a study of PD-L1 blockade in urothelial cancer (dated by TCRdb to the late 2010s). The library was made by the immunoSEQ multiplex PCR assay. In its TCRdb copy, this immuneACCESS table keeps in-frame sequences only and misses some clones. Where compared with another copy, unresolved V genes explain less than half of these, and the others have no known cause. This sample gives roughly 100,000 clones in total; around 89% of them show up just once. Of the sample, 0.85% to 1% falls within the top ten clones. The time point label here, explained by the study, means: pretreatment peripheral blood. Sequenced material: PBMCs, taken around atezolizumab (anti-PD-L1) treatment. These TCRs come from a woman aged 80 or over with urothelial cancer.

V is TRBV7-3 and J is TRBJ2-2; 7 bases are shared with TRBD1. This CDR3 contains 15 residues. V shed 4 bases and J 4 bases; nucleotides not matched to a gene: 6. CDR1 and CDR2 (germline): SGHTA, FQGTGA. The CDR3 protein is CASSSRTGSTGELFF. The CDR3, as DNA: TGTGCCAGCAGCTCACGGACAGGATCCACCGGGGAGCTGTTTTTT.

The rearrangement joins TRBV28 to TRBJ2-7, with D tentatively TRBD2 (6 bases). Germline V CDR1 and CDR2: MDHEN, SYDVKM. This CDR3 comprises 13 residues. Trimming shortened V by 6 bases and J by 4 bases, and 13 bases separated the two germline ends. The CDR3 DNA reads TGTGCCAGCAGCTTTCGGACTACATACGAGCAGTACTTC. It translates to CASSFRTTYEQYF.

The gene calls are TRBV21-1 and TRBJ2-7; the table calls TRBD1, which could not be checked here. TRBV21-1 has pseudogene status. There are 14 residues in the CDR3. The CDR3 region is CASSSLQGAYEQYF. Written as DNA, the CDR3 is TGTGCCAGCAGCTCTTTACAGGGGGCCTACGAGCAGTACTTC.

The J gene is TRBJ2-3, the V gene TRBV19; maybe TRBD1 (6 bases). Germline V lookup: CDR1 LNHDA, CDR2 SQIVND (reference sequence). Trimming removed 10 bases from V and 0 bases from J, with 14 bases in between. The CDR3 spans 14 residues. This CDR3 is CATSGTLSTDTQYF. For the CDR3, the DNA is TGTGCCACTTCAGGGACATTGAGCACAGATACGCAGTATTTT.

This clone was counted once. The chain has TRBV19 and TRBJ2-3, with 7 bases aligning to TRBD2. The germline V gene has CDR1 LNHDA and CDR2 SQIVND (reference sequence). V lost 6 bases and J lost 1; bases outside the gene matches: 4. This CDR3 comprises 14 residues. CDR3 sequence reads: CASRPSGGTDTQYF. The CDR3 nucleotides are TGTGCCAGTAGACCCAGCGGGGGCACAGATACGCAGTATTTT. Full variable domain (remainder filled in from reference TRBV19 and TRBJ2-3): DGGITQSPKYLFRKEGQNVTLSCEQNLNHDAMYWYRQDPGQGLRLIYYSQIVNDFQKGDIAEGYSVSREKKESFPLTVTSAQKNPTAFYLCASRPSGGTDTQYFGPGTRLTVL.

This chain connects TRBV28 to TRBJ1-5; 7 nucleotides match TRBD1. This CDR3 spans 16 amino acids. The V gene end was trimmed by 6 bases and the J gene end by 0 bases; junction bases not matched to a gene: 8. From germline, CDR1 is MDHEN and CDR2 SYDVKM. CDR3 sequence: CASSFGTEISNQPQHF. The CDR3 coding sequence is TGTGCCAGCAGCTTTGGGACAGAAATTAGCAATCAGCCCCAGCATTTT.

The chain joins TRBV9 to TRBJ2-7, with 9 bases aligning to TRBD2. J lost 7 bases, V lost 2 bases, and 10 bases had no gene match. This CDR3 is built from 15 residues. Germline V gene sequence: CDR1 SGDLS, CDR2 YYNGEE. Here the CDR3 reads CASSVSGTSPGEQYF. The CDR3 nucleotides are TGTGCCAGCAGCGTCTCCGGGACTAGCCCCGGGGAGCAGTACTTC.

The V gene is TRBV10-3, the J gene TRBJ1-3; D perhaps matches TRBD1 (6 bases). V was cut by 0 bases and J by 0 bases, with 9 bases left in between. Germline-derived CDR1 and CDR2 are ENHRY and SYGVKD. The CDR3 length is 16 residues. The CDR3 here is CAISESGAVSGNTIYF. CDR3 DNA: TGTGCCATCAGTGAGTCGGGGGCAGTCTCTGGAAACACCATATATTTT.

V gene TRBV30 combines with J gene TRBJ2-1, with D perhaps matching TRBD1 (6 bases). Trimming removed 2 bases at V and 3 bases at J, with 11 bases between. The CDR3 has 14 amino acids. Germline V gives CDR1 GTSNPN, CDR2 SVGIG (reference sequence). The CDR3 protein is CAWSTGGYYNEQFF. CDR3 nucleotide sequence: TGTGCCTGGAGTACTGGGGGCTACTACAATGAGCAGTTCTTC.

The chain uses TRBV19 and TRBJ1-5; maybe TRBD1 (5 bases). V lost 7 bases to trimming and J lost 3 bases, with 16 bases between them. This CDR3 spans 15 amino acids. CDR1 and CDR2 from the germline V gene are LNHDA and SQIVND (reference sequence). The CDR3 sequence: CASKWGDSFNQPQHF. CDR3 nucleotides: TGTGCCAGTAAGTGGGGCGACAGCTTCAATCAGCCCCAGCATTTT. The full variable domain, with the rest looked up from reference TRBV19 and TRBJ1-5, is DGGITQSPKYLFRKEGQNVTLSCEQNLNHDAMYWYRQDPGQGLRLIYYSQIVNDFQKGDIAEGYSVSREKKESFPLTVTSAQKNPTAFYLCASKWGDSFNQPQHFGDGTRLSIL.

The V and J genes are TRBV6-1 and TRBJ2-1; unclear D gene. The V end lost 11 bases, the J end lost 4 bases, and 15 bases lay between the germline ends. The length of the CDR3 is 13 residues. Germline CDR1 MNHNS, CDR2 SASEGT. The CDR3, as DNA: TGTGCCGGCCGGCCCAGCGCGTACAATGAGCAGTTCTTC. It encodes CAGRPSAYNEQFF.

The chain employs TRBV19 and TRBJ2-3; TRBD2 might be the D (7 bases). The CDR3 contains 15 residues. Germline V gene data show CDR1 as LNHDA and CDR2 as SQIVND (reference sequence). V lost 3 bases, J lost 4 bases, and 14 bases lay in between. The CDR3 loop is CASSIGGARADTQYF. For the CDR3, the DNA is TGTGCCAGTAGTATTGGGGGGGCGCGGGCAGATACGCAGTATTTT.

The CDR3 nucleotides read TGTGCCAGCAGCGCCAGCGCGAAGAACACTGAAGCTTTCTTT. Amino acids: CASSASAKNTEAFF. V gene TRBV9 combines with J gene TRBJ1-1; D ambiguous. The germline CDR1 and CDR2 sequences are SGDLS and YYNGEE. This CDR3 has 14 amino acids. V shed 3 bases and J shed 1 base, with 10 bases lying between them.

This chain joins TRBV30 and TRBJ2-2, with unresolved D. Trimming took 2 bases from V and 4 from J, leaving 8 bases between them. CDR3 length: 13 residues. Germline lookup yields CDR1 GTSNPN and CDR2 SVGIG (reference sequence). In DNA, the CDR3 is TGTGCCTGGAGTACCGGGTTCACCGGGGAGCTGTTTTTT. Protein: CAWSTGFTGELFF.

The CDR3 protein is CASSLAGVGYNEQFF. The CDR3 DNA follows: TGTGCCAGCAGTTTAGCGGGAGTGGGCTACAATGAGCAGTTCTTC. The chain uses TRBV28 and TRBJ2-1; 7 positions match TRBD2. V lost 2 bases to trimming and J lost 3 bases; unmatched junction nucleotides: 4. CDR1 and CDR2 from the germline V gene are MDHEN and SYDVKM. There are 15 residues in the CDR3.

This sequence joins TRBV6-5 and TRBJ1-1; 7 bases agree with TRBD1. Unmatched junction bases numbered 5, after V lost 11 bases and J lost 2 bases. Germline CDR1 MNHEY, CDR2 SVGAGI. The CDR3 has 12 amino acids. CDR3 residues: CAVGQFNTEAFF. The CDR3 nucleotides read TGTGCCGTGGGACAGTTTAACACTGAAGCTTTCTTT.

The chain combines TRBV10-1 with TRBJ2-1; 9 nucleotides match TRBD2. The germline gives CDR1 WNHNN, CDR2 SYGVQD (reference sequence). The V gene end was trimmed by 6 bases and the J gene end by 4 bases; junction bases not matched to a gene: 4. The CDR3 extends over 14 amino acids. The CDR3 here is CASSPSGTYNEQFF. The DNA of the CDR3 is TGCGCCAGCAGCCCTAGCGGGACTTACAATGAGCAGTTCTTC.

V usage is TRBV11-2 and J usage is TRBJ2-5; D may be TRBD2 (5 bases). The V end was cut by 3 bases, the J end by 5 bases, with 10 bases between. The CDR3 has 13 amino acids. CDR1 and CDR2 from the germline V gene are SGHAT and FQNNGV. The CDR3 region is CASSFGSQETQYF. The CDR3 region has the DNA TGTGCCAGCAGCTTTGGGAGCCAGGAGACCCAGTACTTC.

The chain uses TRBV30 and TRBJ2-2; D is unclear. CDR3 length: 14 residues. The germline gives CDR1 GTSNPN, CDR2 SVGIG (reference sequence). The V end lost 4 bases, the J end lost 2 bases, and 11 bases lay between the germline ends. CDR3: CAWNQRYNTGELFF. The CDR3 nucleotides read TGTGCCTGGAACCAACGGTACAACACCGGGGAGCTGTTTTTT.

The V and J genes are TRBV28 and TRBJ1-1, with D possibly matching TRBD1 (5 bases). The CDR3 runs 15 residues. V was shortened by 7 bases and J by 1 base, with 16 bases between the two germline ends. The germline V gene has CDR1 MDHEN and CDR2 SYDVKM. CDR3 in amino acids: CASTTPPGSNTEAFF. The CDR3 DNA reads TGTGCCAGCACCACTCCCCCAGGGTCGAACACTGAAGCTTTCTTT.

CDR3 protein: CASSPDGTGVPETQYF. The CDR3 coding sequence is TGCGCCAGCAGCCCGGATGGGACAGGGGTACCGGAGACCCAGTACTTC. The V gene is TRBV4-1, the J gene TRBJ2-5; the match to TRBD1 covers 10 bases. V lost 4 bases to trimming and J lost 5 bases; unmatched junction nucleotides: 10. This CDR3 region has 16 residues. In germline, CDR1 is MGHRA, CDR2 YSYEKL.

The chain uses TRBV4-2 and TRBJ2-3; TRBD2 matches 9 bases. V gave up 3 bases and J gave up 5 bases; unmatched junction bases: 12. This CDR3 has 17 residues. Germline CDR1 and CDR2: LGHNA and YNFKEQ. The CDR3 sequence: CASSQGSGSSKGDTQYF. The CDR3 region has the DNA TGTGCCAGCAGCCAGGGTAGCGGGAGCTCAAAAGGAGATACGCAGTATTTT.

The chain has TRBV18 and TRBJ1-4; D possibly corresponds to TRBD1 (5 bases). Germline assignment: CDR1 KGHSH and CDR2 LQKENI. V was trimmed by 2 bases and J by 10 bases, leaving 11 bases between them. This CDR3 contains 13 residues. CDR3 loop: CASSPSQGGKLFF. The CDR3 DNA follows: TGTGCCAGCTCACCAAGTCAGGGCGGAAAACTGTTTTTT.

This chain joins TRBV13 and TRBJ2-2; TRBD1 is a possible D gene (6 bases). V dropped 5 bases and J dropped 0 bases, with 10 bases sitting between them. Germline V gene data show CDR1 as PRHDT and CDR2 as FYEKMQ (reference sequence). The CDR3 covers 15 residues. CDR3 DNA: TGTGCCAGCAGCCGAGGACAGACGAACACCGGGGAGCTGTTTTTT. Translated, it gives CASSRGQTNTGELFF. Looking up the rest from reference TRBV13 and TRBJ2-2 gives the full variable domain: AAGVIQSPRHLIKEKRETATLKCYPIPRHDTVYWYQQGPGQDPQFLISFYEKMQSDKGSIPDRFSAQQFSDYHSELNMSSLELGDSALYFCASSRGQTNTGELFFGEGSRLTVL.

The chain uses TRBV6-4 and TRBJ2-3; D is unresolved. Trimming removed 3 bases from V and 8 bases from J, with 9 bases in between. Looked up from germline, CDR1 is MRHNA and CDR2 is SNTAGT. This CDR3 comprises 12 residues. The CDR3 loop is CASSETGGTQYF. CDR3 sequence (DNA): TGTGCCAGCAGTGAAACCGGTGGTACGCAGTATTTT.